These 22 T cell receptor beta chains originate from one sample sequenced in a study of shared clonotypes between healthy human individuals. The naive CD8 fraction comprised CD45RO-negative cells positively selected for CCR7 and excluded terminally differentiated effector memory CD45RA+ cells. Here immunoSEQ multiplex PCR was the method, and the copy in TCRdb shows in-frame clones only, minus some. The sample holds 2 million to 2.5 million clones, about 94% seen once. Input material: naive CD8+ T cells sorted from blood. These receptor sequences come from a man between 18 and 35 years old in good health.

The V call is TRBV27, the J call TRBJ2-1, with D hard to call. There are 15 residues in the CDR3. Trimming pared 0 bases from V and 7 bases from J, leaving 13 bases between. The germline V gene encodes CDR1 MNHEY and CDR2 SMNVEV (reference sequence). The CDR3 DNA reads TGTGCCAGCAGTTTATCGATGGTCCCCTTGAATGAGCAGTTCTTC. Translation: CASSLSMVPLNEQFF.

V is TRBV2 and J is TRBJ2-7; D gene unclear. Germline CDR1 is SNHLY and CDR2 is FYNNEI. Trimming took 3 bases from V and 1 from J, leaving 10 bases between them. The CDR3 consists of 14 residues. The CDR3 nucleotides read TGTGCCAGCAGTGAGACGGAACCGTCCTACGAGCAGTACTTC. It yields the protein CASSETEPSYEQYF.

The chain is built from TRBV30 and TRBJ1-1, with TRBD1 identical over 7 bases. The trim removed 2 bases at V and 1 base at J, leaving 7 bases unmatched. CDR3 size: 15 residues. Germline lookup yields CDR1 GTSNPN and CDR2 SVGIG (reference sequence). The DNA for the CDR3 is TGTGCCTGGAGTCTAGAGGACAGGCAGAACACTGAAGCTTTCTTT. Amino acids: CAWSLEDRQNTEAFF.

About this clone: Distinct nucleotide sequences in the sample also encode this CDR3. The chain links TRBV10-3 to TRBJ1-1; D might be TRBD1 (5 bases). This CDR3 is built from 13 residues. Germline CDR1 reads ENHRY; CDR2 reads SYGVKD. Trimming stripped 5 bases from V and 1 base from J, with 8 bases between. The CDR3 nucleotides are TGTGCCATCAGTCGGACATCGAACACTGAAGCTTTCTTT. This encodes CAISRTSNTEAFF.

The chain has TRBV27 and TRBJ2-7; D could derive from TRBD1 or TRBD2 (5 bases each). CDR3 length equals 16 residues. The V end lost 5 bases, the J end lost 0 bases, and 17 bases lay between the germline ends. The V gene's germline CDR1 is MNHEY and CDR2 SMNVEV (reference sequence). The DNA of the CDR3 is TGTGCCAGCAGTGACCTGGGACCCCTAAGCTCCTACGAGCAGTACTTC. This translates into CASSDLGPLSSYEQYF.

The chain recombines TRBV15 with TRBJ2-7; TRBD1 matches at 9 bases. This CDR3 is built from 15 residues. V dropped 3 bases and J dropped 5; count of bases not matched to a gene: 8. Germline V gene data show CDR1 as LNHNV and CDR2 as YYDKDF (reference sequence). The CDR3 here is CATSSSRDRADEQYF. The CDR3 coding sequence is TGTGCCACCAGCAGTAGTCGGGACAGGGCCGACGAGCAGTACTTC.

The genes are TRBV7-9 and TRBJ1-1; D possibly corresponds to TRBD1 (5 bases). This CDR3 comprises 14 residues. Trimming took off 4 bases at V and 0 bases at J, with 9 bases between the two ends. Germline assignment: CDR1 SEHNR and CDR2 FQNEAQ (reference sequence). The CDR3 loop is CASSSDILNTEAFF. CDR3 bases: TGTGCCAGCAGCTCGGACATATTGAACACTGAAGCTTTCTTT.

This clone was observed a single time. The gene calls are TRBV28 and TRBJ1-1, with D uncertain. The germline V and J ends were trimmed by 2 bases and 1 base, with 8 bases remaining between them. The CDR3 totals 14 residues. The germline V gene encodes CDR1 MDHEN and CDR2 SYDVKM. The CDR3 here is CASSLEPWNTEAFF. CDR3 DNA sequence: TGTGCCAGCAGTTTAGAGCCATGGAACACTGAAGCTTTCTTT.

The rearrangement joins TRBV19 to TRBJ1-1; D is unclear. V was pared by 1 base and J by 1 base, with 10 bases between. The V gene's germline CDR1 is LNHDA and CDR2 SQIVND (reference sequence). This CDR3 comprises 15 residues. The CDR3 sequence: CASSIVAGTNTEAFF. The CDR3, as DNA: TGTGCCAGTAGTATAGTAGCGGGAACGAACACTGAAGCTTTCTTT.

The chain uses TRBV2 and TRBJ2-7; TRBD2 matches at 8 bases. CDR1 is SNHLY, CDR2 FYNNEI, per germline. The CDR3 totals 14 residues. V shed 1 base, J shed 3 bases, and the junction held 2 bases outside the gene matches. The CDR3 sequence is CASSEDAGGYEQYF. The CDR3 nucleotides read TGTGCCAGCAGTGAAGACGCGGGGGGCTACGAGCAGTACTTC. Filled out from reference TRBV2 and TRBJ2-7, the complete variable domain reads EPEVTQTPSHQVTQMGQEVILRCVPISNHLYFYWYRQILGQKVEFLVSFYNNEISEKSEIFDDQFSVERPDGSNFTLKIRSTKLEDSAMYFCASSEDAGGYEQYFGPGTRLTVT.

The rearrangement uses TRBV28 and TRBJ2-1, with 9 bases that match TRBD1. This CDR3 has 16 residues. The germline gives CDR1 MDHEN, CDR2 SYDVKM. The V gene end was trimmed by 4 bases and the J gene end by 5 bases; junction bases not matched to a gene: 9. Here the CDR3 reads CASSSGQGREDNEQFF. The CDR3 bases are TGTGCCAGCAGTTCAGGACAGGGGAGGGAGGACAATGAGCAGTTCTTC.

V usage is TRBV10-1 and J usage is TRBJ1-1, with a possible D match to TRBD1 (5 bases). The CDR3 totals 14 residues. Germline CDR1 and CDR2: WNHNN and SYGVQD (reference sequence). The V and J ends lost 3 bases and 2 bases respectively, with 10 bases between them. The CDR3: CASSEARTNTEAFF. CDR3 DNA sequence: TGCGCCAGCAGTGAAGCTCGGACAAACACTGAAGCTTTCTTT.

The V gene is TRBV28, the J gene TRBJ1-1; D perhaps matches TRBD1 (5 bases). Germline V CDR1 and CDR2: MDHEN, SYDVKM. This CDR3 spans 11 amino acids. The V gene lost 3 bases and the J gene lost 7 bases, with 6 bases spanning the gap. The CDR3 nucleotides are TGTGCCAGCAGTTTTGGACATGAAGCTTTCTTT. Its translation is CASSFGHEAFF.

Details on this clone: This same CDR3 is encoded by further DNA sequences in the sample. The J gene is TRBJ2-2, the V gene TRBV11-3, with D perhaps being TRBD1 or TRBD2 (5 bases each). The ends were cut back, 5 bases at V and 6 bases at J, with 10 bases in the middle. CDR1 and CDR2 from the germline V gene are SGHNT and YENEEA. The CDR3 contains 13 residues. The chain's CDR3 is CASSLGTAGELFF. Written as DNA, the CDR3 is TGTGCCAGCAGCCTTGGGACGGCCGGGGAGCTGTTTTTT.

This clone was picked up one time. This rearrangement joins TRBV25-1 to TRBJ1-2; 10 bases line up with TRBD1. CDR3 length: 16 residues. Germline V gives CDR1 MGHDK, CDR2 SYGVNS. V was pared by 8 bases and J by 1 base, with 10 bases of the junction left unmatched. The CDR3, as DNA: TGTGCCAGCGAAGCCCGGGACAGGGGTTTTAACTATGGCTACACCTTC. Encoded protein: CASEARDRGFNYGYTF.

This rearrangement joins TRBV5-1 to TRBJ1-2, with 12 bases identical to TRBD1. The ends lost 3 bases at V and 8 bases at J; junction bases unmatched: 5. This CDR3 has 14 amino acids. Per the germline V gene, CDR1 is SGHRS and CDR2 is YFSETQ. CDR3 in DNA: TGCGCCAGCAGCTGGGGACAGGGGGCGGACGGCTACACCTTC. This codes for CASSWGQGADGYTF. The full variable domain, in which reference TRBV5-1 and TRBJ1-2 provide the parts outside the CDR3, is KAGVTQTPRYLIKTRGQQVTLSCSPISGHRSVSWYQQTPGQGLQFLFEYFSETQRNKGNFPGRFSGRQFSNSRSEMNVSTLELGDSALYLCASSWGQGADGYTFGSGTRLTVV.

The gene calls are TRBV11-2 and TRBJ2-7; 9 bases are a match to TRBD2. Germline V gene data show CDR1 as SGHAT and CDR2 as FQNNGV. The CDR3 is made up of 16 amino acids. The J segment lost 1 base and the V segment lost 5 bases, leaving 9 bases of the junction unmatched. For the CDR3, the DNA is TGTGCCAGCAGCCCTCCTAGCGGGATAAATTCCTACGAGCAGTACTTC. It encodes CASSPPSGINSYEQYF.

V is TRBV4-1 and J is TRBJ2-1; D may be TRBD1 (6 bases). This CDR3 is built from 11 residues. Trimming shortened V by 11 bases and J by 6 bases, and 11 bases separated the two germline ends. Germline-derived CDR1 and CDR2 are MGHRA and YSYEKL. CDR3 DNA: TGCGCCTCCGGGGACACCAATGAGCAGTTCTTC. Residues: CASGDTNEQFF.

This clone was seen only a few times. The chain carries TRBV27 and TRBJ2-2, with D perhaps matching TRBD2 (5 bases). The CDR3 contains 14 residues. The V end lost 3 bases, the J end lost 6 bases, and 11 bases lay between the germline ends. Per the germline V gene, CDR1 is MNHEY and CDR2 is SMNVEV (reference sequence). The CDR3 nucleotides read TGTGCCAGCAGTTTCGACGGGCGGGCCGGGGAGCTGTTTTTT. It is translated as CASSFDGRAGELFF.

This chain links TRBV10-3 with TRBJ1-3; D not resolved. The germline gives CDR1 ENHRY, CDR2 SYGVKD. The CDR3 has 14 residues. Trimming took 3 bases from V and 4 from J, leaving 10 bases between them. For the CDR3, the DNA is TGTGCCATCAGTGAACCCAGAGTAGGAAACACCATATATTTT. Translating it yields CAISEPRVGNTIYF.

In regard to this clone: A read error may account for a junction end that differs from germline. The chain has TRBV11-2 and TRBJ1-1; TRBD1 agrees at 10 bases. Germline assignment: CDR1 SGHAT and CDR2 FQNNGV. The CDR3 has 14 residues. The CDR3 region has the DNA TGTGCCAGCAGCTTGGGACAGGGGTCCCCTGTTGGTCTCTTT. This sequence encodes CASSLGQGSPVGLF.

As to this clone: Distinct nucleotide sequences in the sample also encode this CDR3. This chain uses TRBV11-2 with TRBJ1-2; no clear D gene. Deletions cut 0 bases from V and 4 bases from J, with 9 bases between. CDR1 and CDR2 from the germline V gene are SGHAT and FQNNGV. The CDR3 length is 14 residues. CDR3 residues: CASSLDLGSYGYTF. The CDR3 nucleotides are TGTGCCAGCAGCTTAGATCTCGGCAGCTATGGCTACACCTTC.